This entry lists 14 T cell receptor beta chains sequenced from one sample in a study of cytomegalovirus exposure and HLA in healthy donors. The PCR made use of 60 Vbeta and 13 Jbeta primers. The repertoire was sequenced with immunoSEQ multiplex PCR; TCRdb's copy has only in-frame clones and lacks some. The sample contains over 110,000 clones, roughly 74% of which appear only once. The sample taken for sequencing was PBMCs. All receptors derive from a woman in her forties in good health and CMV-seropositive.

The chain is built from TRBV21-1 and TRBJ2-7; TRBD2, the D gene given by the table, was not confirmed from the DNA. TRBV21-1 constitutes a pseudogene. The CDR3 length is 14 residues. Written as DNA, the CDR3 is TGTGCCAGCAGCAAATCTTGCCTATTACCCTCTTTAAACTTC. Its protein is CASSKSCLLPSLNF.

The chain recombines TRBV2 with TRBJ2-1; TRBD2 aligns across 14 bases. The CDR3 loop spans 17 amino acids. V shed 6 bases, J shed 4 bases, and the junction held 8 bases outside the gene matches. Germline-derived CDR1 and CDR2 are SNHLY and FYNNEI. For the CDR3, the DNA is TGTGCCAGCAGGAAAGGACTAGCGGGAGGAAGGTACAATGAGCAGTTCTTC. Translated: CASRKGLAGGRYNEQFF. Complete variable domain (other parts from reference TRBV2 and TRBJ2-1): EPEVTQTPSHQVTQMGQEVILRCVPISNHLYFYWYRQILGQKVEFLVSFYNNEISEKSEIFDDQFSVERPDGSNFTLKIRSTKLEDSAMYFCASRKGLAGGRYNEQFFGPGTRLTVL.

The chain carries TRBV15 and TRBJ2-1; tentatively, D is TRBD1 (6 bases). V dropped 0 bases and J dropped 8 bases, with 14 bases sitting between them. CDR1 and CDR2 (germline): LNHNV, YYDKDF (reference sequence). The CDR3 loop spans 15 amino acids. CDR3 protein: CATSRDGNRAYEQFF. CDR3 sequence (DNA): TGTGCCACCAGCAGAGATGGAAACAGGGCCTATGAGCAGTTCTTC.

This clone was seen a handful of times. This chain uses TRBV15 with TRBJ1-2, with 11 bases fitting TRBD1. This CDR3 is 15 amino acids long. With 0 bases clipped from V and 7 bases from J, the junction kept 4 bases outside the gene matches. Germline CDR1 reads LNHNV; CDR2 reads YYDKDF (reference sequence). As DNA, the CDR3 is TGTGCCACCAGCAGAGACACCGGGACAGGGGGTGGCTACACCTTC. It specifies CATSRDTGTGGGYTF.

The rearrangement joins TRBV5-1 to TRBJ2-2; 15 positions agree with TRBD2. This CDR3 region has 21 residues. Germline lookup yields CDR1 SGHRS and CDR2 YFSETQ. The ends lost 4 bases at V and 3 bases at J; junction bases unmatched: 16. The CDR3 DNA reads as TGCGCCAGCAGCAAATTAGGGACTAGCGGGAGGCTACTGTTAGACACCGGGGAGCTGTTTTTT. This sequence encodes CASSKLGTSGRLLLDTGELFF.

This clone was seen a handful of times. This chain links TRBV4-2 with TRBJ2-2; 9 bases are a match to TRBD2. The CDR3 contains 16 residues. Germline lookup yields CDR1 LGHNA and CDR2 YNFKEQ. V trimming: 0 bases; J trimming: 6 bases; junction bases outside the gene matches: 5. CDR3 DNA: TGTGCCAGCAGCCAAGATCCAGCGGGAGGTCCCGGGGAGCTGTTTTTT. Encoded protein: CASSQDPAGGPGELFF.

This clone has more than one count but fewer than ten. The chain links TRBV5-1 to TRBJ2-7, with a possible D match to TRBD2 (6 bases). V was clipped by 0 bases and J by 4 bases, with 8 bases between them. This CDR3 is 13 amino acids long. Germline assignment: CDR1 SGHRS and CDR2 YFSETQ. This CDR3 is CASSLGEEYEQYF. CDR3 sequence (DNA): TGCGCCAGCAGCTTGGGGGAGGAATACGAGCAGTACTTC.

The chain has TRBV6-5 and TRBJ1-2; D remains ambiguous. CDR1 is MNHEY, CDR2 SVGAGI, per germline. The CDR3 is 12 amino acids. V lost 4 bases and J lost 5, with 8 bases in between. CDR3 nucleotides: TGTGCCAGCAGTTCCAGGTCGTATGGCTACACCTTC. Amino acids: CASSSRSYGYTF.

This clone was found a few times. This sequence joins TRBV6-5 and TRBJ2-3; possible D gene TRBD1, 5 bases. V was cut by 6 bases and J by 3 bases, with 10 bases left in between. This CDR3 is built from 13 residues. The germline V gene encodes CDR1 MNHEY and CDR2 SVGAGI. The CDR3 DNA is TGTGCCAGCAGGGTGACAGATACAGATACGCAGTATTTT. Its protein is CASRVTDTDTQYF.

The chain couples TRBV6-1 to TRBJ2-7; 10 nucleotides line up with TRBD2. From germline, CDR1 is MNHNS and CDR2 SASEGT. The CDR3 is 16 residues long. V gave up 4 bases and J gave up 3 bases; unmatched junction bases: 9. As DNA, the CDR3 is TGTGCCAGCAGTGTGCTAGCGGGAGTGAGGTACTACGAGCAGTACTTC. Its protein is CASSVLAGVRYYEQYF.

The chain combines TRBV6-1 with TRBJ1-2, with TRBD1 identical over 7 bases. The CDR3 is 15 residues long. Germline CDR1 is MNHNS and CDR2 is SASEGT. The trim removed 5 bases at V and 3 bases at J, leaving 9 bases unmatched. The CDR3 here is CASSWGQSLYYGYTF. The CDR3 DNA reads as TGTGCCAGCAGTTGGGGACAGTCACTCTACTATGGCTACACCTTC.

The gene calls are TRBV7-3 and TRBJ2-3; D is perhaps TRBD1 (6 bases). The V and J ends lost 2 bases and 9 bases respectively, with 12 bases between them. CDR3 length: 13 amino acids. Germline V gene lookup returns CDR1 SGHTA and CDR2 FQGTGA. CDR3 nucleotide sequence: TGTGCCAGCAGCTTATCCCATACAGGGACGCAGTATTTT. Translated, it gives CASSLSHTGTQYF.

V usage is TRBV7-9 and J usage is TRBJ1-4; D possibly corresponds to TRBD1 (6 bases). The CDR3 is 13 amino acids. CDR1 is SEHNR and CDR2 is FQNEAQ in the germline V gene (reference sequence). Trimming took 5 bases from V and 6 from J, leaving 10 bases between them. CDR3 protein: CASSQDRHEKLFF. The CDR3 region has the DNA TGTGCCAGCAGCCAGGACAGACATGAAAAACTGTTTTTT.

V is TRBV27 and J is TRBJ2-2; D is perhaps TRBD2 (6 bases). CDR3 size: 15 residues. CDR1 is MNHEY, CDR2 SMNVEV, per germline (reference sequence). Trimming shortened V by 2 bases and J by 0 bases, and 7 bases separated the two germline ends. The CDR3 is CASSLPGANTGELFF. The CDR3 region has the DNA TGTGCCAGCAGTTTACCGGGGGCGAACACCGGGGAGCTGTTTTTT.